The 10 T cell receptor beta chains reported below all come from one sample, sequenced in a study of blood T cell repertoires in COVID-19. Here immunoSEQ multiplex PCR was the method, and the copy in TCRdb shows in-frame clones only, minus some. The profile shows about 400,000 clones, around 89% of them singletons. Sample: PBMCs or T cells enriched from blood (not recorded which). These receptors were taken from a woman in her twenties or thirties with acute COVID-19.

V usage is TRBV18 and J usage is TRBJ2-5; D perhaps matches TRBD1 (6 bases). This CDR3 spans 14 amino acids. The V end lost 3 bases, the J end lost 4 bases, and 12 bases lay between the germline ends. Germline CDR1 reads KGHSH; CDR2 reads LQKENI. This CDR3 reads CASSPMGARETQYF. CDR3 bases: TGTGCCAGCTCACCGATGGGGGCCCGAGAGACCCAGTACTTC.

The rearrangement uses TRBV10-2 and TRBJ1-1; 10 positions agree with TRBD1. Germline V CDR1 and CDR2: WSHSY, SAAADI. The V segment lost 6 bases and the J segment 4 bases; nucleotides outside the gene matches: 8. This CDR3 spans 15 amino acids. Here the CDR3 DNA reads TGCGCCAGCAGAGGGGGGACAGGGGCGTTCACTGAAGCTTTCTTT. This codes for CASRGGTGAFTEAFF.

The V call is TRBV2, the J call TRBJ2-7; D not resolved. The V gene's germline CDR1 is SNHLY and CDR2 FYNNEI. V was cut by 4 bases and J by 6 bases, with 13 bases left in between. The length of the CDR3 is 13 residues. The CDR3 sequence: CASSGYGFPEQYF. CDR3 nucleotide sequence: TGTGCCAGCAGTGGATACGGGTTCCCCGAGCAGTACTTC. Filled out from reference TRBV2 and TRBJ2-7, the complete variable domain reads EPEVTQTPSHQVTQMGQEVILRCVPISNHLYFYWYRQILGQKVEFLVSFYNNEISEKSEIFDDQFSVERPDGSNFTLKIRSTKLEDSAMYFCASSGYGFPEQYFGPGTRLTVT.

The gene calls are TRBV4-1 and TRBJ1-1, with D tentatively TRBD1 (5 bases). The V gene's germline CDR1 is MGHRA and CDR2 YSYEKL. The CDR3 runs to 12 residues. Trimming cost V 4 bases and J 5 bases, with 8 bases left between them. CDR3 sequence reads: CASSRGGTEAFF. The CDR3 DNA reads TGCGCCAGCAGCCGGGGGGGAACTGAAGCTTTCTTT.

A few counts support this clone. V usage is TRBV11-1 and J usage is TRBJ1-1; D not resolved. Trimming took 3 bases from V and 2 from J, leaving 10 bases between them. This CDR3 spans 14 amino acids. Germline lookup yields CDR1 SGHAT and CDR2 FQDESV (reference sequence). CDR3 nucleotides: TGTGCCAGCAGCTTTATACGGGGAAACACTGAAGCTTTCTTT. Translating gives CASSFIRGNTEAFF.

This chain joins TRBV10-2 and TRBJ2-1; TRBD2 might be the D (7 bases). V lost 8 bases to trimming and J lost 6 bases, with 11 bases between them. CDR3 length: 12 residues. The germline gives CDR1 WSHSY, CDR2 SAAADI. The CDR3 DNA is TGCGCCAGCGGGGGGGCCATCAATGAGCAGTTCTTC. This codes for CASGGAINEQFF.

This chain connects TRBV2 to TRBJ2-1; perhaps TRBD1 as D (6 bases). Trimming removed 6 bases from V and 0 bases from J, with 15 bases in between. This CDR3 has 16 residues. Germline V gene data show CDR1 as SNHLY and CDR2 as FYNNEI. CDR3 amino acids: CASSRPQGPSYNEQFF. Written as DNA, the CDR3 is TGTGCCAGCAGCCGCCCACAGGGACCCTCCTACAATGAGCAGTTCTTC.

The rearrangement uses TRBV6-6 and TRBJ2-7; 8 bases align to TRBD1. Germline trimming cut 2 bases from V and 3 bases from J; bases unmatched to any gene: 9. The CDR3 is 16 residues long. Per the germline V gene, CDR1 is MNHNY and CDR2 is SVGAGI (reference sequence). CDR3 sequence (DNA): TGTGCCAGCAGTTACCAACCAGGGGGCGCGGGCTACGAGCAGTACTTC. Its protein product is CASSYQPGGAGYEQYF.

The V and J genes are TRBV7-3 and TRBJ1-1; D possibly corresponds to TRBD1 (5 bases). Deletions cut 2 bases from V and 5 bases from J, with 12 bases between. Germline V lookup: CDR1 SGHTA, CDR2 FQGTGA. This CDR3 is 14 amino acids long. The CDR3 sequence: CASSLQQAGTEAFF. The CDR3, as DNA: TGTGCCAGCAGCTTACAACAGGCTGGGACTGAAGCTTTCTTT.

The CDR3 bases are TGCAGTGCTAGTCTCCCAGGGGGCGTCGAGCAGTACTTC. Protein: CSASLPGGVEQYF. The chain has TRBV20-1 and TRBJ2-7; 8 bases fit TRBD1. The CDR3 extends over 13 amino acids. From germline, CDR1 is DFQATT and CDR2 SNEGSKA (reference sequence). The junction had 7 bases not matched to a gene; V was cut back by 3 bases and J by 6 bases.